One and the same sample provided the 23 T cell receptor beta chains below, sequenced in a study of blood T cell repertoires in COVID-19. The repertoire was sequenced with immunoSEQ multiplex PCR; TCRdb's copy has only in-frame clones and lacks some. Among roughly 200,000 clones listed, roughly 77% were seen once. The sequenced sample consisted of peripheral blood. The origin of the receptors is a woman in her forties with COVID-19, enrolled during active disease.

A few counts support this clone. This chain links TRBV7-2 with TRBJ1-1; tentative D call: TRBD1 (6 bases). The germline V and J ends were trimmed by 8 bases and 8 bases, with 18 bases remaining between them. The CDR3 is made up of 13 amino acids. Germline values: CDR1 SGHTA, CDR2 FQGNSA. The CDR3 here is CASERRGAPEAFF. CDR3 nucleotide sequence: TGTGCCAGCGAACGGCGGGGGGCCCCCGAAGCTTTCTTT.

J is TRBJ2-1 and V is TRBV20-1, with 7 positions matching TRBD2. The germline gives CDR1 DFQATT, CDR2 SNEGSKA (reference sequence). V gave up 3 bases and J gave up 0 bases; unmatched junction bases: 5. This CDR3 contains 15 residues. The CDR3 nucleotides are TGCAGTGCTAGTTGGCGGGGGATCTCCTACAATGAGCAGTTCTTC. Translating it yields CSASWRGISYNEQFF.

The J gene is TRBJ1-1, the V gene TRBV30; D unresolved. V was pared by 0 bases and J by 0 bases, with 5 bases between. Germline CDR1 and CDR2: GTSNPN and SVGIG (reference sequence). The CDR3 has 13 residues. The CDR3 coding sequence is TGTGCCTGGAGTGTGGCGGTGAACACTGAAGCTTTCTTT. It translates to CAWSVAVNTEAFF.

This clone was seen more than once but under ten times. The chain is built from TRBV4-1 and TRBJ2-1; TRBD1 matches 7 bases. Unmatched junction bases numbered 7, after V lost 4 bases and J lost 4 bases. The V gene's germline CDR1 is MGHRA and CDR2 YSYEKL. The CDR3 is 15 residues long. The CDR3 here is CASSRSGQSYNEQFF. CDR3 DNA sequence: TGCGCCAGCAGCCGCTCGGGACAGTCTTACAATGAGCAGTTCTTC.

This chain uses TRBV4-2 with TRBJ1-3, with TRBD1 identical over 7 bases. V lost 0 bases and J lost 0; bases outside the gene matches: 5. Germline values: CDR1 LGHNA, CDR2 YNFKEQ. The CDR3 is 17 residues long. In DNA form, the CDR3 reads TGTGCCAGCAGCCAAGATCGGGGACAGAGCTCTGGAAACACCATATATTTT. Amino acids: CASSQDRGQSSGNTIYF.

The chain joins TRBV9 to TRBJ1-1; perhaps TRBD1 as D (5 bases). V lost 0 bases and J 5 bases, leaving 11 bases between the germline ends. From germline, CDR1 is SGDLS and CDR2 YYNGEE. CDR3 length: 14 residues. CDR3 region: CASSVDGRGTEAFF. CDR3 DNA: TGTGCCAGCAGCGTAGACGGGCGGGGGACTGAAGCTTTCTTT.

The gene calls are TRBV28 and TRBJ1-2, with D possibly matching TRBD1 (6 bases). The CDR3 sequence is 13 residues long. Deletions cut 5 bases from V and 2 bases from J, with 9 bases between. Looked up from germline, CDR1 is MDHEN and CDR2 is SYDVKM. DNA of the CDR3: TGTGCCAGCAGTGAGACAGGAAACTATGGCTACACCTTC. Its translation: CASSETGNYGYTF.

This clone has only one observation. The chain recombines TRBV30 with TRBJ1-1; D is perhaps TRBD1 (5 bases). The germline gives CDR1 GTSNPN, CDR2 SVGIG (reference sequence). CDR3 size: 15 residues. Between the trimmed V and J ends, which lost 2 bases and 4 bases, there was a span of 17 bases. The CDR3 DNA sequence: TGTGCCTGGAGTACGGGCAGGGCCTCAGCCACTGAAGCTTTCTTT. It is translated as CAWSTGRASATEAFF.

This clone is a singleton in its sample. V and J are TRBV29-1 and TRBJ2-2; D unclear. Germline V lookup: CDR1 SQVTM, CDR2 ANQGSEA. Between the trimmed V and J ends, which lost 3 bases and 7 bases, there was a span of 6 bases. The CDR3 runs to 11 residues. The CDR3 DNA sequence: TGCAGCGTTGATTCTCGCGGGGAGCTGTTTTTT. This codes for CSVDSRGELFF.

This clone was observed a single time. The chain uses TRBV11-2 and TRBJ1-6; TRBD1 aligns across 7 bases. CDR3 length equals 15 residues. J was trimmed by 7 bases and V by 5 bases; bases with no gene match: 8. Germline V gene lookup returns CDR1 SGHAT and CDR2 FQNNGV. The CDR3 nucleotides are TGTGCCAGCAGCAAAGATACAGGGGCCAATTCACCCCTCCACTTT. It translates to CASSKDTGANSPLHF.

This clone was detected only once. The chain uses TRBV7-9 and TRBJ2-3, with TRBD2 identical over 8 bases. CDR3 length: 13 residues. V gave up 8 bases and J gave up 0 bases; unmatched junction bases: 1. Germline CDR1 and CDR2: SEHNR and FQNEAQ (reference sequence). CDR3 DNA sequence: TGTGCCAGCGGACTAGCTAGCACAGATACGCAGTATTTT. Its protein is CASGLASTDTQYF.

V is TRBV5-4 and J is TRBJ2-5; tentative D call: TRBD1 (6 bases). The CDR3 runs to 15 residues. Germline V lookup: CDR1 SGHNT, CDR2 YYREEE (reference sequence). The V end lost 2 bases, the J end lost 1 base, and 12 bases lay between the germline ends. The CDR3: CASSFPQGPQETQYF. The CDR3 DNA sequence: TGTGCCAGCAGCTTCCCGCAGGGGCCCCAAGAGACCCAGTACTTC.

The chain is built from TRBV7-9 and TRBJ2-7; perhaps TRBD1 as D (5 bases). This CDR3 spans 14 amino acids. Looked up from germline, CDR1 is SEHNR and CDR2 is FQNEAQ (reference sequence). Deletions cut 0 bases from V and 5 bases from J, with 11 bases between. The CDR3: CASSLASGFNEQYF. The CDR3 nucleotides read TGTGCCAGCAGCTTAGCATCAGGGTTCAACGAGCAGTACTTC.

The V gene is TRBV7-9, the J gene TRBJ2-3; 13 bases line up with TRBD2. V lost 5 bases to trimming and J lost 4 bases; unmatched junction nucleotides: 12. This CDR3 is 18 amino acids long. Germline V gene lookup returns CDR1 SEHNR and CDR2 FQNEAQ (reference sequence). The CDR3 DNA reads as TGTGCCAGCAGCATAGATATGAGGACTAGCGGGAGCCCAGATACGCAGTATTTT. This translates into CASSIDMRTSGSPDTQYF.

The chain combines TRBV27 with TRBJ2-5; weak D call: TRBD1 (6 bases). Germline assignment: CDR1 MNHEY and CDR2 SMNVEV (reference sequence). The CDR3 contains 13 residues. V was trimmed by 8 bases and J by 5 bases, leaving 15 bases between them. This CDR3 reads CASAFRGWETQYF. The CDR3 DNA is TGTGCCAGCGCCTTTAGGGGGTGGGAGACCCAGTACTTC.

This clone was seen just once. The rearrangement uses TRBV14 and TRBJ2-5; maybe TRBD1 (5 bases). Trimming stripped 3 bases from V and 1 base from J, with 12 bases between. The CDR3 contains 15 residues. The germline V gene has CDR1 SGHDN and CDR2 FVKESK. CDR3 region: CASSQFVGVQETQYF. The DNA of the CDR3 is TGTGCCAGCAGCCAGTTCGTAGGGGTCCAAGAGACCCAGTACTTC.

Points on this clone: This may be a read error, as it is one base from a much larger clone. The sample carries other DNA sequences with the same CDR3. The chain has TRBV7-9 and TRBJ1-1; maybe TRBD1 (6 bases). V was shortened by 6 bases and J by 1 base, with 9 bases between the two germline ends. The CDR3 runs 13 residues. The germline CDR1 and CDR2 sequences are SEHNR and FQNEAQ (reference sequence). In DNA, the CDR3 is TGTGCCAGCAGTTTACAGGGGAACACTGAAGCTTTCTTT. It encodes CASSLQGNTEAFF.

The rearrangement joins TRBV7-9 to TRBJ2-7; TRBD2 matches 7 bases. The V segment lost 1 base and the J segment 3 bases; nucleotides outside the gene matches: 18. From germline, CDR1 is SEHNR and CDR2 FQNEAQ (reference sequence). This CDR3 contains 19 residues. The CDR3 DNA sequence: TGTGCCAGCAGCTTAGTAGGAAAGACGAGCGGGGAGGTTGTCTACGAGCAGTACTTC. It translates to CASSLVGKTSGEVVYEQYF. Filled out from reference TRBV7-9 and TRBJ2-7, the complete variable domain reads DTGVSQNPRHKITKRGQNVTFRCDPISEHNRLYWYRQTLGQGPEFLTYFQNEAQLEKSRLLSDRFSAERPKGSFSTLEIQRTEQGDSAMYLCASSLVGKTSGEVVYEQYFGPGTRLTVT.

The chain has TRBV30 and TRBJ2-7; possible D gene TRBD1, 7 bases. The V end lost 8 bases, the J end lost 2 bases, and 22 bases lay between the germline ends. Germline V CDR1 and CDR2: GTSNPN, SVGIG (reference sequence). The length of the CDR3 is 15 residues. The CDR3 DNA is TGTGCCGGGGGGAACTACAGGGGACCTCCCTACGAGCAGTACTTC. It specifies CAGGNYRGPPYEQYF.

The CDR3 reads CASSSGTRNYGYTF. The CDR3 coding sequence is TGTGCCAGCAGCTCAGGGACTCGCAACTATGGCTACACCTTC. The chain recombines TRBV2 with TRBJ1-2; a possible D gene is TRBD1 (5 bases). In germline, CDR1 is SNHLY, CDR2 FYNNEI. Trimming cost V 6 bases and J 2 bases, with 13 bases left between them. The CDR3 contains 14 residues.

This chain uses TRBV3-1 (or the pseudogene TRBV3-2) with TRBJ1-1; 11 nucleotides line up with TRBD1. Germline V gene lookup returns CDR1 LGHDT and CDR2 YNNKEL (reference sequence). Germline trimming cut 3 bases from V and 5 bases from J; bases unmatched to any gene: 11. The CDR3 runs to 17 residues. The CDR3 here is CASSQPGQGAGGTEAFF. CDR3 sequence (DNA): TGTGCCAGCAGCCAGCCCGGACAGGGGGCAGGAGGGACTGAAGCTTTCTTT.

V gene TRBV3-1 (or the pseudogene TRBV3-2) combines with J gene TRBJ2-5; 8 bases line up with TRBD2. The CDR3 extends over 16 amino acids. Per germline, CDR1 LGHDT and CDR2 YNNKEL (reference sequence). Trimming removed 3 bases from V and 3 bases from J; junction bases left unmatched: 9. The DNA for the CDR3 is TGTGCCAGCAGCCAGGGGCGGGGGGTCAGAAAAGAGACCCAGTACTTC. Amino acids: CASSQGRGVRKETQYF.

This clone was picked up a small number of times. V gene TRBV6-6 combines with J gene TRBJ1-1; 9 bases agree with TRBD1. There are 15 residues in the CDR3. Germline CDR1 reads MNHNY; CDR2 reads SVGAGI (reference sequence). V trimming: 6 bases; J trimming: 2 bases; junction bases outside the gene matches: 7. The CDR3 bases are TGTGCCAGCAGCACAGGGGGCGCGAAAAACACTGAAGCTTTCTTT. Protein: CASSTGGAKNTEAFF.